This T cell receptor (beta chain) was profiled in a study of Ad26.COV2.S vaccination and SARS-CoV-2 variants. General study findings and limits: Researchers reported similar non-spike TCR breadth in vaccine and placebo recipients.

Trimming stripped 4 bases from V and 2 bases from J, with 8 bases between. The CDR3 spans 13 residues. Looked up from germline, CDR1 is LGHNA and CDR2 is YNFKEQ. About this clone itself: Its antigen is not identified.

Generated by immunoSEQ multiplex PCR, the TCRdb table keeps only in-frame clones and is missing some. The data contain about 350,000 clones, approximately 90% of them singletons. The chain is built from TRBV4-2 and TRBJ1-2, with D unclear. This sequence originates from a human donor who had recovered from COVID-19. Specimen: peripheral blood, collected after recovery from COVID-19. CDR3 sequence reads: CASSREDNYGYTF. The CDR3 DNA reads TGTGCCAGCAGCCGAGAAGACAACTATGGCTACACCTTC.